This T cell receptor (beta chain) was identified during a study of cytomegalovirus exposure and HLA in healthy donors. Study-level background: Researchers previously reported finding roughly 120 million unique TCR beta sequences from around 200 million T cells.

The PCR was carried out with 60 Vbeta primers and 13 Jbeta primers. Authors' processing steps: An analysis performed later counted 75 million to 80 million unique TCR beta chains (roughly 9.9 million of them shared). Clones were sequenced by immunoSEQ multiplex PCR, and TCRdb holds only the in-frame ones, with some missing. V and J calls and clone size follow that table, whereas D and trimming were derived from the DNA. The sample has 150,000 to 200,000 clones, 79% seen once. On this clone itself: Its antigen remains unidentified.

Study results and caveats: Looking again later, the authors saw that most CMV-associated TCR beta chains seemed HLA-restricted. Researchers counted about 150 TCR beta chains as cytomegalovirus-associated.

Sequences were obtained from PBMCs. This receptor was identified in a woman aged 50 to 65 in good health and CMV-seronegative.

CDR3 sequence: CASSIVRAGNQPQHF. The DNA of the CDR3 is TGTGCCAGTAGTATAGTCAGGGCGGGCAATCAGCCCCAGCATTTT. This chain uses TRBV19 with TRBJ1-5, with D possibly being TRBD1 (5 bases). The V gene's germline CDR1 is LNHDA and CDR2 SQIVND (reference sequence). The V gene lost 1 base and the J gene lost 2 bases, with 9 bases spanning the gap. CDR3 size: 15 residues.